A single sample is the source of the 21 T cell receptor beta chains below, sequenced in a study of T cell responses to AZD1222 COVID-19 vaccine. Sequenced by immunoSEQ multiplex PCR; TCRdb stores in-frame clones only, minus some. Counted here are around 150,000 clones, about nine tenths occurring once; the ten biggest clones make up about 5.5%. This sample comprised peripheral blood, obtained on day 0 of AZD1222 vaccination. The receptors stem from an adult in good health.

This chain links TRBV7-2 with TRBJ2-4; 12 nucleotides match TRBD2. Per the germline V gene, CDR1 is SGHTA and CDR2 is FQGNSA. V lost 6 bases to trimming and J lost 2 bases; unmatched junction nucleotides: 8. This CDR3 is 17 amino acids long. This CDR3 reads CASSYGLAGITKNIQYF. The CDR3 coding sequence is TGTGCCAGCAGTTACGGACTAGCGGGGATAACCAAAAACATTCAGTACTTC.

This clone turned up a few times. The rearrangement uses TRBV7-2 and TRBJ1-1; D gene unclear. The CDR3 has 16 residues. The germline CDR1 and CDR2 sequences are SGHTA and FQGNSA. Trimming took 5 bases from V and 1 from J, leaving 17 bases between them. The CDR3 DNA follows: TGTGCCAGCAGCCCCCTATCCGGGAAGTGGAACACTGAAGCTTTCTTT. Protein sequence: CASSPLSGKWNTEAFF. Full variable domain (remainder filled in from reference TRBV7-2 and TRBJ1-1): GAGVSQSPSNKVTEKGKDVELRCDPISGHTALYWYRQSLGQGLEFLIYFQGNSAPDKSGLPSDRFSAERTGGSVSTLTIQRTQQEDSAVYLCASSPLSGKWNTEAFFGQGTRLTVV.

This clone has a single count. The chain links TRBV3-1 (or the pseudogene TRBV3-2) to TRBJ1-5; D might be TRBD1 (6 bases). The CDR3 extends over 16 amino acids. The V end was cut by 2 bases, the J end by 5 bases, with 16 bases between. Germline-derived CDR1 and CDR2 are LGHDT and YNNKEL (reference sequence). CDR3 in amino acids: CASSQFSGRQDQPQHF. The CDR3 DNA follows: TGTGCCAGCAGCCAATTTTCAGGGAGACAGGATCAGCCCCAGCATTTT.

This sequence joins TRBV19 and TRBJ2-7; 8 nucleotides line up with TRBD1. The V segment lost 7 bases and the J segment 5 bases; nucleotides outside the gene matches: 13. Germline CDR1 and CDR2: LNHDA and SQIVND (reference sequence). This CDR3 is 15 amino acids long. CDR3 DNA: TGTGCCAGTACTCCCACAGGACAGGGAGTTGACGAGCAGTACTTC. Translation: CASTPTGQGVDEQYF.

The chain has TRBV9 and TRBJ1-2; D uncertain. In germline, CDR1 is SGDLS, CDR2 YYNGEE. The CDR3 spans 15 residues. V gave up 3 bases and J gave up 4 bases, with 16 bases separating them. The CDR3 protein is CASSATGVYPYGYTF. For the CDR3, the DNA is TGTGCCAGCAGCGCGACTGGGGTGTATCCCTATGGCTACACCTTC.

J is TRBJ2-7 and V is TRBV7-9, with TRBD1 matching over 9 bases. V trimming: 5 bases; J trimming: 6 bases; junction bases outside the gene matches: 5. The germline CDR1 and CDR2 sequences are SEHNR and FQNEAQ (reference sequence). The CDR3 has 13 residues. The CDR3 region is CASSPGQGTEQYF. In DNA form, the CDR3 reads TGTGCCAGCAGCCCGGGACAGGGAACCGAGCAGTACTTC. Full variable domain (outside the CDR3, taken from reference TRBV7-9 and TRBJ2-7): DTGVSQNPRHKITKRGQNVTFRCDPISEHNRLYWYRQTLGQGPEFLTYFQNEAQLEKSRLLSDRFSAERPKGSFSTLEIQRTEQGDSAMYLCASSPGQGTEQYFGPGTRLTVT.

This clone is a singleton in its sample. The rearrangement joins TRBV6-5 to TRBJ2-7, with TRBD2 as a possible D gene (6 bases). The CDR3 length is 16 residues. The V gene lost 0 bases and the J gene lost 2 bases, with 14 bases spanning the gap. Germline CDR1 reads MNHEY; CDR2 reads SVGAGI. The CDR3 region has the DNA TGTGCCAGCAGTTACTCGAAGACGGGGGAGCCCTACGAGCAGTACTTC. This encodes CASSYSKTGEPYEQYF.

About this clone: A junction boundary mismatches the germline segment, possibly from a read error. The chain carries TRBV13 and TRBJ1-2; D possibly corresponds to TRBD1 (6 bases). CDR1 and CDR2 (germline): PRHDT, FYEKMQ (reference sequence). There are 14 residues in the CDR3. This CDR3 is CASSLGGPNYGYTF. CDR3 in DNA: TGTGCCAGCAGCCTAGGGGGACCGAACTATGGCTACACCTTC.

V gene TRBV9 combines with J gene TRBJ2-1; 14 positions agree with TRBD2. CDR1 SGDLS and CDR2 YYNGEE come from the germline V gene. V shed 4 bases and J 8 bases; nucleotides not matched to a gene: 5. The CDR3 has 15 amino acids. This CDR3 reads CASSPRLAGGYEQFF. CDR3 sequence (DNA): TGTGCCAGCAGCCCTCGACTAGCGGGGGGGTATGAGCAGTTCTTC.

The V call is TRBV7-9, the J call TRBJ2-7, with 9 bases lining up with TRBD1. CDR1 and CDR2 from the germline V gene are SEHNR and FQNEAQ (reference sequence). Trimming took 5 bases from V and 2 from J; bases not matched to a gene: 4. The CDR3 length is 14 residues. CDR3 DNA: TGTGCCAGCAGCGACGGGACAGGGACCTACGAGCAGTACTTC. Translation gives CASSDGTGTYEQYF.

The chain links TRBV21-1 to TRBJ1-1. TRBV21-1 is a listed pseudogene. This CDR3 is built from 16 residues. CDR3 loop: CASSALGDLPGTEAFF. CDR3 nucleotide sequence: TGTGCCAGCAGCGCTCTTGGGGACCTGCCGGGGACTGAAGCTTTCTTT.

This sequence joins TRBV13 and TRBJ1-1; 7 bases align to TRBD1. This CDR3 contains 14 residues. Germline CDR1 reads PRHDT; CDR2 reads FYEKMQ (reference sequence). After removal of 8 bases from V and 6 bases from J, the junction contained 12 bases not matched to a gene. The CDR3 DNA is TGTGCCAGCTCGAAGGGGGTCAGGGGGGCTGAAGCTTTCTTT. Protein product: CASSKGVRGAEAFF.

This chain joins TRBV18 and TRBJ2-3; 8 nucleotides agree with TRBD1. The CDR3 is 14 residues long. With 5 bases clipped from V and 2 bases from J, the junction kept 3 bases outside the gene matches. The germline gives CDR1 KGHSH, CDR2 LQKENI. The CDR3 loop is CASSDRGPTDTQYF. The CDR3 region has the DNA TGTGCCAGCTCAGACAGGGGTCCCACAGATACGCAGTATTTT.

V and J are TRBV6-1 and TRBJ1-5, with D perhaps matching TRBD1 (5 bases). V was shortened by 1 base and J by 4 bases, with 17 bases between the two germline ends. The CDR3 is 17 residues long. Germline-derived CDR1 and CDR2 are MNHNS and SASEGT. CDR3 amino acids: CASSEVDYWGGNQPQHF. The CDR3 DNA reads as TGTGCCAGCAGTGAAGTGGATTATTGGGGGGGGAATCAGCCCCAGCATTTT.

The chain uses TRBV28 and TRBJ2-2, with D hard to call. CDR1 is MDHEN, CDR2 SYDVKM, per germline. Trimming stripped 6 bases from V and 5 bases from J, with 7 bases between. The CDR3 is 12 amino acids. This CDR3 is CASRDLTGELFF. In DNA, the CDR3 is TGTGCCAGCAGGGACCTAACCGGGGAGCTGTTTTTT.

V is TRBV28 and J is TRBJ2-5, with TRBD1 matching over 8 bases. Germline V gene lookup returns CDR1 MDHEN and CDR2 SYDVKM. The CDR3 totals 16 residues. V lost 4 bases and J lost 5; bases outside the gene matches: 12. CDR3 in DNA: TGTGCCAGCAGTTACGGACAGGGTGGTGTTTGGGAGACCCAGTACTTC. Translation: CASSYGQGGVWETQYF.

This chain connects TRBV3-1 (or the pseudogene TRBV3-2) to TRBJ1-4; D remains unclear. Germline V CDR1 and CDR2: LGHDT, YNNKEL (reference sequence). Trimming stripped 0 bases from V and 0 bases from J, with 8 bases between. This CDR3 is 16 amino acids long. CDR3 sequence (DNA): TGTGCCAGCAGCCAAGAGGACTATGCAACTAATGAAAAACTGTTTTTT. This gives the protein CASSQEDYATNEKLFF.

This chain joins TRBV24-1 and TRBJ1-1; 8 bases fit TRBD1. The CDR3 consists of 16 residues. Germline V CDR1 and CDR2: KGHDR, SFDVKD. Trimming took 9 bases from V and 2 from J; bases not matched to a gene: 13. The CDR3 nucleotides are TGTGCCACCCGGGGCGGGTCAGGGGGCGATAACACTGAAGCTTTCTTT. Translated, it gives CATRGGSGGDNTEAFF.

The CDR3, as DNA: TGTGCCAGCAGTCCGGGACTAGCGGGGCAAGGGGAGCAGTTCTTC. Translating gives CASSPGLAGQGEQFF. The rearrangement joins TRBV9 to TRBJ2-1; 13 bases line up with TRBD2. This CDR3 is 15 amino acids long. In germline, CDR1 is SGDLS, CDR2 YYNGEE. V dropped 5 bases and J dropped 10; count of bases not matched to a gene: 9.

This clone was seen once. V usage is TRBV29-1 and J usage is TRBJ1-3; 8 nucleotides agree with TRBD1. V trimming: 6 bases; J trimming: 0 bases; junction bases outside the gene matches: 16. The CDR3 is 18 residues long. Looked up from germline, CDR1 is SQVTM and CDR2 is ANQGSEA. CDR3 DNA: TGCAGCGTCCGGCTGGACAGGGATCCGCGACCCTCTGGAAACACCATATATTTT. The encoded protein is CSVRLDRDPRPSGNTIYF.

V and J are TRBV18 and TRBJ1-5; TRBD1 matches at 7 bases. Unmatched junction bases numbered 6, after V lost 0 bases and J lost 4 bases. Per the germline V gene, CDR1 is KGHSH and CDR2 is LQKENI. The CDR3 contains 16 residues. The CDR3 bases are TGTGCCAGCTCACCACCAGGACAGGCCGCTAATCAGCCCCAGCATTTT. It specifies CASSPPGQAANQPQHF. The full variable domain, rest sourced from reference TRBV18 and TRBJ1-5, is NAGVMQNPRHLVRRRGQEARLRCSPMKGHSHVYWYRQLPEEGLKFMVYLQKENIIDESGMPKERFSAEFPKEGPSILRIQQVVRGDSAAYFCASSPPGQAANQPQHFGDGTRLSIL.